These 31 T cell receptor beta chains came from one sample sequenced in a study of identical twins. TCRdb processed the 5' RACE reads anew with MiXCR; each CDR3 protein has one entry. The profile shows a few hundred thousand distinct CDR3 sequences, 9.5% to 10% of them singletons. These data were also reused for a study on yellow fever vaccine responses in identical twins.

The sample comprised PBMCs. These receptors were obtained from a woman aged 18 to 35 in good health.

This clonotype was found a few times. V usage is TRBV5-1 and J usage is TRBJ2-2; TRBD1 matches at 7 bases. CDR3 length equals 16 residues. The germline V gene encodes CDR1 SGHRS and CDR2 YFSETQ. J gave up 5 bases and V 0 bases, and 7 bases lay outside the gene matches. The CDR3 region has the DNA TGCGCCAGCAGCTTGGCACAGGGGTTCGGGACCGGGGAGCTGTTTTTT. Translated, it gives CASSLAQGFGTGELFF.

The chain carries TRBV2 and TRBJ2-7; D unclear. This CDR3 contains 14 residues. From germline, CDR1 is SNHLY and CDR2 FYNNEI. The V and J ends lost 2 bases and 0 bases respectively, with 8 bases between them. The chain's CDR3 is CASSEYVSSYEQYF. The DNA for the CDR3 is TGTGCCAGCAGTGAATATGTCAGCTCCTACGAGCAGTACTTC.

In this sample, this clonotype turned up many times. The chain has TRBV11-1 and TRBJ2-1; 10 nucleotides match TRBD2. The CDR3 contains 18 residues. Germline values: CDR1 SGHAT, CDR2 FQDESV (reference sequence). V lost 1 base and J lost 3; bases outside the gene matches: 9. The CDR3 sequence is CASSLGPLSSGGYNEQFF. CDR3 nucleotides: TGTGCCAGCAGCTTAGGTCCCCTCTCTAGCGGGGGCTACAATGAGCAGTTCTTC.

In its sample, this clonotype was seen many times. For the CDR3, the DNA is TGTGCCAGCAGTTTACGAGTGACCGATGAGCAGTTCTTC. Its protein product is CASSLRVTDEQFF. The V call is TRBV12-3 or TRBV12-4, the J call TRBJ2-1; no clear D gene. The CDR3 covers 13 residues. Deletions cut 2 bases from V and 8 bases from J, with 10 bases between.

This clonotype was found many times. The chain links TRBV27 to TRBJ2-7; possible D gene TRBD1, 6 bases. Germline V CDR1 and CDR2: MNHEY, SMNVEV (reference sequence). Deletions cut 11 bases from V and 3 bases from J, with 11 bases between. CDR3 length equals 11 residues. The CDR3 sequence: CAAGENYEQYF. The CDR3 DNA sequence: TGTGCCGCAGGGGAAAACTACGAGCAGTACTTC.

This clonotype was seen a few times. The chain couples TRBV3-1 to TRBJ2-5; the D gene could be TRBD1 or TRBD2 (6 bases each). Germline CDR1 reads LGHDT; CDR2 reads YNNKEL (reference sequence). V lost 7 bases, J lost 4 bases, and 16 bases lay in between. CDR3 length: 14 amino acids. The CDR3 DNA follows: TGTGCCAGCATCGGCAGGGGAGGTAGAGAGACCCAGTACTTC. It is translated as CASIGRGGRETQYF.

The table lists this clonotype with a few counts. The chain couples TRBV12-3 or TRBV12-4 to TRBJ2-3; possible D gene TRBD2, 5 bases. Trimming took 5 bases from V and 0 from J, leaving 12 bases between them. This CDR3 has 15 residues. The CDR3 DNA reads as TGTGCCAGCAGTGATTGGGAGCGTAGCACAGATACGCAGTATTTT. Protein product: CASSDWERSTDTQYF.

This clonotype has only a few counts. The chain uses TRBV2 and TRBJ2-3; TRBD2 matches 7 bases. The CDR3 runs 14 residues. J gave up 2 bases and V 10 bases, and 9 bases lay outside the gene matches. Germline assignment: CDR1 SNHLY and CDR2 FYNNEI. Here the CDR3 reads CATLSGGITDTQYF. DNA for the CDR3: TGTGCCACCCTCTCCGGGGGGATCACAGATACGCAGTATTTT.

The chain combines TRBV7-2 with TRBJ2-5; TRBD2 might be the D (5 bases). Germline loops: CDR1 SGHTA, CDR2 FQGNSA. The CDR3 consists of 14 residues. V lost 5 bases and J lost 5, with 15 bases in between. The CDR3 DNA is TGTGCCAGCAGCCCTAGCTCGGTCCGGGAGACCCAGTACTTC. Protein: CASSPSSVRETQYF.

There are many counts of this clonotype. Germline and junction disagree at one end, which may indicate a read error. The rearrangement joins TRBV5-1 to TRBJ2-2; 8 bases are shared with TRBD1. CDR1 and CDR2 from the germline V gene are SGHRS and YFSETQ. The CDR3 extends over 14 amino acids. CDR3 sequence: CASSWTGNAGELFF. Written as DNA, the CDR3 is TGCGCCAGCAGCTGGACAGGGAACGCCGGGGAGCTGTTTTTT. The full variable domain, in which reference TRBV5-1 and TRBJ2-2 provide the parts outside the CDR3, is KAGVTQTPRYLIKTRGQQVTLSCSPISGHRSVSWYQQTPGQGLQFLFEYFSETQRNKGNFPGRFSGRQFSNSRSEMNVSTLELGDSALYLCASSWTGNAGELFFGEGSRLTVL.

The table lists this clonotype with a few counts. The chain joins TRBV7-3 to TRBJ2-2; D possibly corresponds to TRBD2 (6 bases). Looked up from germline, CDR1 is SGHTA and CDR2 is FQGTGA. The CDR3 contains 17 residues. Trimming shortened V by 1 base and J by 3 bases, and 15 bases separated the two germline ends. CDR3 nucleotides: TGTGCCAGCAGCTTAATCCCTAGGACTAAAGACACCGGGGAGCTGTTTTTT. It encodes CASSLIPRTKDTGELFF.

V usage is TRBV29-1 and J usage is TRBJ1-1; 9 bases match TRBD1. J was trimmed by 0 bases and V by 6 bases; bases with no gene match: 17. The germline gives CDR1 SQVTM, CDR2 ANQGSEA. The CDR3 consists of 18 residues. This CDR3 is CSVQQRLTGGNMNTEAFF. For the CDR3, the DNA is TGCAGCGTACAACAAAGGCTCACAGGGGGCAACATGAACACTGAAGCTTTCTTT.

V is TRBV7-9 and J is TRBJ1-1, with TRBD1 as a possible D gene (5 bases). CDR3 length: 12 amino acids. V gave up 4 bases and J gave up 9 bases, with 12 bases separating them. Germline V gene data show CDR1 as SEHNR and CDR2 as FQNEAQ (reference sequence). The CDR3 bases are TGTGCCAGCAGCTCATCCGGGACCCAAGCTTTCTTT. Translation gives CASSSSGTQAFF.

The V and J genes are TRBV6-6 and TRBJ2-7; D not resolved. The V end lost 0 bases, the J end lost 7 bases, and 7 bases lay between the germline ends. Germline values: CDR1 MNHNY, CDR2 SVGAGI (reference sequence). This CDR3 has 12 residues. The CDR3 DNA reads TGTGCCAGCAGTTACTCGCAAGAAGAGCAGTACTTC. It translates to CASSYSQEEQYF.

This clonotype came up a few times. This sequence joins TRBV4-3 and TRBJ2-1; D may be TRBD2 (6 bases). Per germline, CDR1 LGHNA and CDR2 YSLEER. The V end lost 1 base, the J end lost 10 bases, and 11 bases lay between the germline ends. This CDR3 has 13 residues. The CDR3 is CASSQVEGEEQFF. The DNA for the CDR3 is TGCGCCAGCAGCCAAGTGGAGGGAGAGGAGCAGTTCTTC.

This clonotype was seen at least ten times. This rearrangement joins TRBV3-1 to TRBJ1-1, with D perhaps matching TRBD1 (5 bases). This CDR3 contains 15 residues. V was shortened by 1 base and J by 4 bases, with 13 bases between the two germline ends. CDR1 and CDR2 (germline): LGHDT, YNNKEL (reference sequence). CDR3 DNA sequence: TGTGCCAGCAGCCAAGTCCCGGGAAGGGGCACTGAAGCTTTCTTT. Translation gives CASSQVPGRGTEAFF.

This rearrangement joins TRBV20-1 to TRBJ2-7; tentatively, D is TRBD1 or TRBD2 (5 bases each). Germline CDR1 reads DFQATT; CDR2 reads SNEGSKA (reference sequence). V lost 3 bases, J lost 4 bases, and 16 bases lay in between. CDR3 size: 14 residues. Here the CDR3 reads CSARPGLGAYEQYF. In nucleotides, the CDR3 is TGCAGTGCTAGGCCAGGGTTGGGAGCTTACGAGCAGTACTTC.

This clonotype has just a few counts. J is TRBJ1-6 and V is TRBV5-1; D gene unclear. Looked up from germline, CDR1 is SGHRS and CDR2 is YFSETQ. Trimming cost V 2 bases and J 6 bases, with 9 bases left between them. The CDR3 extends over 14 amino acids. CDR3 nucleotides: TGCGCCAGCAGCTTAGAAAATTCTAATTCACCCCTCCACTTT. This codes for CASSLENSNSPLHF. Complete variable domain (other parts from reference TRBV5-1 and TRBJ1-6): KAGVTQTPRYLIKTRGQQVTLSCSPISGHRSVSWYQQTPGQGLQFLFEYFSETQRNKGNFPGRFSGRQFSNSRSEMNVSTLELGDSALYLCASSLENSNSPLHFGNGTRLTVT.

This clonotype was counted between two and nine times. The genes are TRBV10-3 and TRBJ2-3; maybe TRBD2 (5 bases). The CDR3 is 14 residues long. Between the trimmed V and J ends, which lost 7 bases and 0 bases, there was a span of 11 bases. The germline gives CDR1 ENHRY, CDR2 SYGVKD. CDR3 residues: CAIMGGPSTDTQYF. The CDR3 DNA follows: TGTGCCATCATGGGCGGGCCGAGCACAGATACGCAGTATTTT.

The genes are TRBV19 and TRBJ1-2; D is ambiguous. The CDR3 is 15 residues long. The germline V and J ends were trimmed by 6 bases and 5 bases, with 19 bases remaining between them. In germline, CDR1 is LNHDA, CDR2 SQIVND (reference sequence). This chain's CDR3 is CASSEGAGRRYGYTF. The CDR3 nucleotides read TGTGCCAGTAGCGAGGGCGCCGGCAGGCGTTATGGCTACACCTTC.

This clonotype was counted ten times or more. The CDR3 sequence: CATSEEKNSGGNTGELFF. The CDR3 DNA is TGTGCCACCAGTGAAGAGAAGAATAGCGGGGGGAACACCGGGGAGCTGTTTTTT. The V gene is TRBV24-1, the J gene TRBJ2-2; 9 positions agree with TRBD2. Germline V gives CDR1 KGHDR, CDR2 SFDVKD. The length of the CDR3 is 18 residues. The J segment lost 1 base and the V segment lost 4 bases, leaving 9 bases of the junction unmatched.

This rearrangement joins TRBV28 to TRBJ2-7; 9 bases match TRBD2. The CDR3 extends over 16 amino acids. V gave up 3 bases and J gave up 2 bases; unmatched junction bases: 8. Germline CDR1 and CDR2: MDHEN and SYDVKM. The CDR3 DNA reads as TGTGCCAGCAGTTTCACCTCGGGACTAGCTCCCTACGAGCAGTACTTC. Encoded protein: CASSFTSGLAPYEQYF.

This clonotype was observed at least ten times. The chain links TRBV29-1 to TRBJ1-1; TRBD1 matches at 9 bases. With 6 bases clipped from V and 7 bases from J, the junction kept 3 bases outside the gene matches. CDR3 length: 11 residues. CDR1 and CDR2 from the germline V gene are SQVTM and ANQGSEA. The CDR3, as DNA: TGCAGCGTACGGGACAGGGTTGAAGCTTTCTTT. This gives the protein CSVRDRVEAFF.

This clonotype was seen a few times. The rearrangement uses TRBV2 and TRBJ2-3; 11 bases agree with TRBD2. Germline values: CDR1 SNHLY, CDR2 FYNNEI. J lost 5 bases, V lost 4 bases, and 8 bases had no gene match. The CDR3 is made up of 16 amino acids. The CDR3 spells CASSGLGLAVVDTQYF. The CDR3 coding sequence is TGTGCCAGCAGTGGGCTGGGACTAGCGGTTGTAGATACGCAGTATTTT. Based on the CDR3 plus reference TRBV2 and TRBJ2-3, the full variable domain is EPEVTQTPSHQVTQMGQEVILRCVPISNHLYFYWYRQILGQKVEFLVSFYNNEISEKSEIFDDQFSVERPDGSNFTLKIRSTKLEDSAMYFCASSGLGLAVVDTQYFGPGTRLTVL.

This clonotype was found a few times. V usage is TRBV29-1 and J usage is TRBJ2-2; D gene ambiguous. V lost 7 bases, J lost 0 bases, and 15 bases lay in between. The germline V gene encodes CDR1 SQVTM and CDR2 ANQGSEA. CDR3 size: 15 residues. The DNA for the CDR3 is TGCAGCGCAATACTCCGGGCCCCGAACACCGGGGAGCTGTTTTTT. It codes for CSAILRAPNTGELFF.

This clonotype came up many times. This chain uses TRBV5-1 with TRBJ2-1; D is possibly TRBD1 (6 bases). Germline V gene lookup returns CDR1 SGHRS and CDR2 YFSETQ. CDR3 length: 16 amino acids. V lost 4 bases and J 1 base, leaving 15 bases between the germline ends. This chain's CDR3 is CASSPRGQGSYNEQFF. The CDR3 DNA reads TGCGCCAGCAGCCCCCGAGGGCAGGGGTCCTACAATGAGCAGTTCTTC.

This clonotype was found many times. The rearrangement joins TRBV27 to TRBJ2-1, with 9 bases that match TRBD2. There are 16 residues in the CDR3. V trimming: 6 bases; J trimming: 6 bases; junction bases outside the gene matches: 12. The germline V gene encodes CDR1 MNHEY and CDR2 SMNVEV (reference sequence). CDR3 sequence: CASRFSPAGGPNEQFF. The DNA for the CDR3 is TGTGCCAGCAGATTTAGCCCTGCGGGGGGGCCCAATGAGCAGTTCTTC.

This clonotype was seen at least ten times. The rearrangement joins TRBV29-1 to TRBJ2-7, with 8 bases lining up with TRBD2. Germline-derived CDR1 and CDR2 are SQVTM and ANQGSEA. The CDR3 has 14 amino acids. Unmatched junction bases numbered 7, after V lost 6 bases and J lost 0 bases. CDR3: CSVVSGESSYEQYF. CDR3 nucleotides: TGCAGCGTGGTTAGCGGGGAGAGCTCCTACGAGCAGTACTTC.

In this sample, this clonotype turned up a few times. This chain uses TRBV5-4 with TRBJ2-2, with a weak D call TRBD1 (6 bases). V dropped 0 bases and J dropped 4 bases, with 13 bases sitting between them. Germline values: CDR1 SGHNT, CDR2 YYREEE (reference sequence). The CDR3 sequence is 16 residues long. DNA for the CDR3: TGTGCCAGCAGCTTGGCGGCAGGGGCCGCCACCGGGGAGCTGTTTTTT. It encodes CASSLAAGAATGELFF.

The chain employs TRBV12-3 or TRBV12-4 and TRBJ2-4, with a weak D call TRBD1 (6 bases). Between the trimmed V and J ends, which lost 5 bases and 8 bases, there was a span of 13 bases. This CDR3 contains 13 residues. CDR3 loop: CASSTNRVDIQYF. The CDR3 DNA is TGTGCCAGCAGTACTAACAGGGTAGACATTCAGTACTTC.

This clonotype was seen many times. The chain employs TRBV12-3 or TRBV12-4 and TRBJ1-2; 7 nucleotides match TRBD1. The CDR3 is 13 amino acids. Germline trimming cut 4 bases from V and 8 bases from J; bases unmatched to any gene: 7. CDR3 nucleotide sequence: TGTGCCAGCAGTTGGAGGGGGCGAGAGGGCTACACCTTC. This encodes CASSWRGREGYTF.